What follows are 25 T cell receptor beta chains derived from one specimen sequenced in a study of blood T cells in healthy people across ages. The use of a sample-barcoded 5' primer and a J-beta primer mix characterized a second PCR of roughly 6 to 12 cycles. TCRdb ran MiXCR on the 5' RACE reads and lists one entry per CDR3 protein. The repertoire holds 450,000 to 700,000 distinct CDR3 sequences, with approximately 27% as singletons. What was sequenced was blood. Receptor source: a woman in her 70s in good health.

This clonotype came up a few times. J is TRBJ2-2 and V is TRBV7-2; 13 bases map to TRBD2. The CDR3 extends over 16 amino acids. The germline V gene encodes CDR1 SGHTA and CDR2 FQGNSA. J gave up 5 bases and V 5 bases, and 5 bases lay outside the gene matches. CDR3 residues: CASSQRTSGGTGELFF. Written as DNA, the CDR3 is TGTGCCAGCAGCCAACGGACTAGCGGGGGTACCGGGGAGCTGTTTTTT. Full variable domain (outside the CDR3, taken from reference TRBV7-2 and TRBJ2-2): GAGVSQSPSNKVTEKGKDVELRCDPISGHTALYWYRQSLGQGLEFLIYFQGNSAPDKSGLPSDRFSAERTGGSVSTLTIQRTQQEDSAVYLCASSQRTSGGTGELFFGEGSRLTVL.

The sample holds a few counts of this clonotype. The J gene is TRBJ2-7, the V gene TRBV3-1; D gene unclear. With 2 bases removed from V and 0 bases from J, the gap between germline ends came to 5 bases. The CDR3 extends over 13 amino acids. From germline, CDR1 is LGHDT and CDR2 YNNKEL (reference sequence). DNA of the CDR3: TGTGCCAGCAGCCAACTTTTCTCCTACGAGCAGTACTTC. Its translation is CASSQLFSYEQYF.

This clonotype occurred a few times. The rearrangement uses TRBV30 and TRBJ2-7; D not resolved. CDR3 length: 14 residues. The germline V gene encodes CDR1 GTSNPN and CDR2 SVGIG (reference sequence). Deletions cut 2 bases from V and 5 bases from J, with 16 bases between. The CDR3 DNA reads as TGTGCCTGGAGTAAGCACATCTTGACGGACGAGCAGTACTTC. Translating it yields CAWSKHILTDEQYF.

The chain is built from TRBV27 and TRBJ1-4; D call uncertain. CDR3 length: 14 residues. V lost 4 bases and J 0 bases, leaving 6 bases between the germline ends. CDR1 is MNHEY and CDR2 is SMNVEV in the germline V gene (reference sequence). CDR3 sequence (DNA): TGTGCCAGCAGTTCGCCCTCAACTAATGAAAAACTGTTTTTT. Translated, it gives CASSSPSTNEKLFF.

The chain uses TRBV5-1 and TRBJ2-5; D call uncertain. The germline V gene encodes CDR1 SGHRS and CDR2 YFSETQ. This CDR3 region has 14 residues. V was shortened by 2 bases and J by 1 base, with 9 bases between the two germline ends. Written as DNA, the CDR3 is TGCGCCAGCAGCTTTGGGGAATTCCAAGAGACCCAGTACTTC. Translated, it gives CASSFGEFQETQYF.

This clonotype appeared a few times. The CDR3: CASSYPGHGYEQYF. CDR3 nucleotide sequence: TGTGCCAGCAGCTACCCGGGACACGGCTACGAGCAGTACTTC. The genes are TRBV5-5 and TRBJ2-7; D is possibly TRBD1 (6 bases). The V and J ends lost 3 bases and 3 bases respectively, with 13 bases between them. There are 14 residues in the CDR3. Germline V CDR1 and CDR2: SGHKS, YYEKEE (reference sequence).

The chain carries TRBV9 and TRBJ1-2; D is unclear. This CDR3 is 15 amino acids long. Trimming left V 0 bases short and J 6 bases short, with 15 bases between. CDR1 and CDR2 (germline): SGDLS, YYNGEE. The CDR3 is CASSVASQAGDGYTF. The CDR3 DNA follows: TGTGCCAGCAGCGTAGCCAGTCAGGCGGGAGATGGCTACACCTTC.

V usage is TRBV29-1 and J usage is TRBJ2-5, with a possible D match to TRBD1 (5 bases). The CDR3 loop spans 12 amino acids. V gave up 6 bases and J gave up 5 bases, with 13 bases separating them. CDR1 is SQVTM and CDR2 is ANQGSEA in the germline V gene. The CDR3 is CSVGRGLETQYF. The CDR3 coding sequence is TGCAGCGTCGGAAGGGGTCTGGAGACCCAGTACTTC.

The chain combines TRBV19 with TRBJ2-3; D remains unclear. Germline values: CDR1 LNHDA, CDR2 SQIVND (reference sequence). The CDR3 totals 11 residues. Trimming shortened V by 3 bases and J by 4 bases, and 2 bases separated the two germline ends. CDR3 DNA: TGTGCCAGTAGTATGTCAGATACGCAGTATTTT. Its translation: CASSMSDTQYF.

V and J are TRBV29-1 and TRBJ2-5; D remains ambiguous. The CDR3 covers 11 residues. Looked up from germline, CDR1 is SQVTM and CDR2 is ANQGSEA. V lost 4 bases and J 4 bases, leaving 7 bases between the germline ends. Here the CDR3 DNA reads TGCAGCGTTGTGTCCTCAGAGACCCAGTACTTC. This gives the protein CSVVSSETQYF.

CDR3 nucleotides: TGTGCCACCAGAGCGGGTGGGGATACGCAGTATTTT. It encodes CATRAGGDTQYF. The chain has TRBV24-1 and TRBJ2-3, with D possibly TRBD2 on 6 matching bases. Germline loops: CDR1 KGHDR, CDR2 SFDVKD. The CDR3 contains 12 residues. The V and J ends lost 7 bases and 6 bases respectively, with 10 bases between them.

The rearrangement uses TRBV25-1 and TRBJ2-1; 8 bases are shared with TRBD2. J was trimmed by 8 bases and V by 2 bases; bases with no gene match: 8. The CDR3 sequence is 15 residues long. Per the germline V gene, CDR1 is MGHDK and CDR2 is SYGVNS. The CDR3 DNA follows: TGTGCCAGCAGTGAACGGGGCGGGGGGAACGATGAGCAGTTCTTC. It codes for CASSERGGGNDEQFF.

V gene TRBV29-1 combines with J gene TRBJ2-5, with a tentative D call TRBD1 (5 bases). The end of the DNA is better explained by TRBJ2-7, so the J call may be wrong. The CDR3 runs 12 residues. Germline CDR1 is SQVTM and CDR2 is ANQGSEA. CDR3 nucleotides: TGCAGCGTTGTCTCAGGGATATACGAGCAGTACTTC. Translating it yields CSVVSGIYEQYF.

V usage is TRBV6-2 or TRBV6-3 and J usage is TRBJ1-1; no clear D. CDR3 size: 13 residues. The V gene lost 4 bases and the J gene lost 3 bases, with 9 bases spanning the gap. The germline gives CDR1 MNHEY, CDR2 SVGEGT. CDR3 sequence: CASSWAGYTEAFF. The DNA of the CDR3 is TGTGCCAGCAGTTGGGCGGGGTACACTGAAGCTTTCTTT.

This clonotype turned up a few times. This chain connects TRBV27 to TRBJ2-2; TRBD1 is a possible D gene (6 bases). The CDR3 sequence is 15 residues long. With 2 bases removed from V and 1 base from J, the gap between germline ends came to 8 bases. Germline V gene data show CDR1 as MNHEY and CDR2 as SMNVEV (reference sequence). CDR3 protein: CASSLRGWNTGELFF. The DNA of the CDR3 is TGTGCCAGCAGTTTAAGGGGGTGGAACACCGGGGAGCTGTTTTTT.

V usage is TRBV20-1 and J usage is TRBJ1-4; possibly TRBD1 for D (5 bases). Germline V lookup: CDR1 DFQATT, CDR2 SNEGSKA (reference sequence). V was pared by 4 bases and J by 8 bases, with 11 bases between. The CDR3 is 12 residues long. This CDR3 reads CSAKEGREKLFF. The CDR3 coding sequence is TGCAGTGCTAAAGAGGGGAGGGAAAAACTGTTTTTT.

Many counts were recorded for this clonotype. The chain has TRBV20-1 and TRBJ1-2, with a possible D match to TRBD1 (6 bases). The germline V gene has CDR1 DFQATT and CDR2 SNEGSKA (reference sequence). This CDR3 comprises 14 residues. V was cut by 3 bases and J by 6 bases, with 17 bases left in between. Written as DNA, the CDR3 is TGCAGTGCTAGCCCCCCAGGGGCGTATAATGGCTACACCTTC. It specifies CSASPPGAYNGYTF.

The chain joins TRBV12-3 or TRBV12-4 to TRBJ1-5, with D uncertain. The CDR3 spans 13 residues. Trimming left V 5 bases short and J 5 bases short, with 10 bases between. The CDR3 region is CASSPLRDQPQHF. The CDR3 DNA reads as TGTGCCAGCAGTCCTTTAAGGGATCAGCCCCAGCATTTT.

This clonotype was detected ten times or more. The rearrangement uses TRBV4-2 and TRBJ1-3, with D possibly matching TRBD1 (5 bases). This CDR3 has 15 amino acids. Per the germline V gene, CDR1 is LGHNA and CDR2 is YNFKEQ. The V and J ends lost 1 base and 0 bases respectively, with 7 bases between them. In nucleotides, the CDR3 is TGTGCCAGCAGCCAAGGACAGCTCTCTGGAAACACCATATATTTT. It translates to CASSQGQLSGNTIYF.

The sample holds one count of this clonotype. This chain links TRBV2 with TRBJ2-7; D is possibly TRBD2 (7 bases). V was pared by 8 bases and J by 2 bases, with 10 bases between. The CDR3 extends over 12 amino acids. CDR1 and CDR2 (germline): SNHLY, FYNNEI. CDR3 loop: CASAGDTYEQYF. The DNA for the CDR3 is TGTGCCAGCGCGGGGGACACCTACGAGCAGTACTTC.

This clonotype was seen at least ten times. The V and J genes are TRBV12-5 and TRBJ1-1, with D possibly matching TRBD1 (5 bases). The CDR3 has 14 amino acids. Germline values: CDR1 LGHNT, CDR2 FRNRAP. V shed 4 bases and J shed 2 bases, with 11 bases lying between them. CDR3 nucleotides: TGTGCTAGTGGTTCAGGGAGAGGAAACACTGAAGCTTTCTTT. It encodes CASGSGRGNTEAFF.

This chain uses TRBV5-1 with TRBJ2-3; 7 nucleotides align to TRBD2. The length of the CDR3 is 15 residues. CDR1 and CDR2 (germline): SGHRS, YFSETQ. V trimming: 0 bases; J trimming: 5 bases; junction bases outside the gene matches: 6. The CDR3 protein is CASSLGRGKEDTQYF. CDR3 coding DNA: TGCGCCAGCAGCTTGGGGCGGGGGAAGGAAGATACGCAGTATTTT. The variable domain in full, completed from reference TRBV5-1 and TRBJ2-3, reads KAGVTQTPRYLIKTRGQQVTLSCSPISGHRSVSWYQQTPGQGLQFLFEYFSETQRNKGNFPGRFSGRQFSNSRSEMNVSTLELGDSALYLCASSLGRGKEDTQYFGPGTRLTVL.

This clonotype was detected a few times. The V gene is TRBV7-9, the J gene TRBJ2-5; 10 bases fit TRBD1. V shed 5 bases and J 2 bases; nucleotides not matched to a gene: 8. Germline V gene sequence: CDR1 SEHNR, CDR2 FQNEAQ (reference sequence). The CDR3 is 16 amino acids. CDR3 residues: CASSPWGQGTQETQYF. For the CDR3, the DNA is TGTGCCAGCAGCCCCTGGGGACAGGGGACTCAAGAGACCCAGTACTTC.

This clonotype has only a few counts. The chain joins TRBV14 to TRBJ2-3; 8 bases map to TRBD2. Trimming at V came to 2 bases and at J to 4 bases, leaving 5 bases not matched to a gene. The CDR3 contains 15 residues. Germline V gives CDR1 SGHDN, CDR2 FVKESK. CDR3: CASSQLLAGADTQYF. The CDR3 nucleotides read TGTGCCAGCAGCCAATTGCTAGCGGGCGCAGATACGCAGTATTTT.

Written as DNA, the CDR3 is TGCAGCGTTGAAGATCTGGGGAACACCATATATTTT. Residues: CSVEDLGNTIYF. The V gene is TRBV29-1, the J gene TRBJ1-3, with D unclear. CDR1 and CDR2 (germline): SQVTM, ANQGSEA. CDR3 length: 12 residues. The V gene lost 0 bases and the J gene lost 7 bases, with 7 bases spanning the gap.